The 29 T cell receptor beta chains given below trace back to one sample, sequenced in a study of cytomegalovirus exposure and HLA in healthy donors. PCR primers comprised 60 Vbeta and 13 Jbeta primers. TCRdb keeps only in-frame clones here, not all; method: immunoSEQ multiplex PCR. The data hold about 140,000 clones, with around 75% observed a single time. Sequenced sample: PBMCs. These TCRs come from a man aged 35 to 55 in good health and CMV-seronegative.

The V and J genes are TRBV5-1 and TRBJ2-7; D unresolved. The CDR3 sequence is 12 residues long. Germline CDR1 is SGHRS and CDR2 is YFSETQ. V was clipped by 0 bases and J by 5 bases, with 6 bases between them. The CDR3 region is CASSLGRDEQYF. The CDR3 coding sequence is TGCGCCAGCAGCTTGGGCCGGGACGAGCAGTACTTC.

This clone appeared once. The rearrangement uses TRBV5-1 and TRBJ1-6; D perhaps matches TRBD1 (5 bases). This CDR3 contains 15 residues. Germline lookup yields CDR1 SGHRS and CDR2 YFSETQ. The ends were cut back, 4 bases at V and 10 bases at J, with 18 bases in the middle. Written as DNA, the CDR3 is TGCGCCAGCAGCGGGGCGGAGGGGAAAAGGTCACCCCTCCACTTT. Protein sequence: CASSGAEGKRSPLHF. Drawing the rest from reference TRBV5-1 and TRBJ1-6, the complete variable domain is KAGVTQTPRYLIKTRGQQVTLSCSPISGHRSVSWYQQTPGQGLQFLFEYFSETQRNKGNFPGRFSGRQFSNSRSEMNVSTLELGDSALYLCASSGAEGKRSPLHFGNGTRLTVT.

The chain couples TRBV6-5 to TRBJ2-4; the D is unclear. This CDR3 spans 13 amino acids. Trimming cost V 5 bases and J 12 bases, with 17 bases left between them. Germline V gene lookup returns CDR1 MNHEY and CDR2 SVGAGI. In DNA form, the CDR3 reads TGTGCCAGCAGTGGCCATATAGCACCTACTCAGTACTTC. Its protein is CASSGHIAPTQYF.

This clone was picked up one time. V is TRBV5-1 and J is TRBJ1-2, with D possibly matching TRBD1 (5 bases). The CDR3 loop spans 14 amino acids. The germline V and J ends were trimmed by 2 bases and 5 bases, with 13 bases remaining between them. The germline V gene encodes CDR1 SGHRS and CDR2 YFSETQ. The CDR3 loop reads CASSFVTGSYGYTF. CDR3 bases: TGCGCCAGCAGCTTTGTAACAGGCTCTTATGGCTACACCTTC.

This chain's CDR3 is CAWSRGEETQYF. The CDR3 DNA follows: TGTGCCTGGAGCAGGGGGGAGGAGACCCAGTACTTC. This chain joins TRBV30 and TRBJ2-5, with TRBD1 as a possible D gene (7 bases). The germline V and J ends were trimmed by 3 bases and 5 bases, with 10 bases remaining between them. The CDR3 loop spans 12 amino acids. From germline, CDR1 is GTSNPN and CDR2 SVGIG (reference sequence).

In this sample, this clone turned up a few times. A junction end diverges from the germline sequence, so it may reflect a read error. The V call is TRBV5-1, the J call TRBJ2-1; no firm D call. CDR1 and CDR2 (germline): SGHRS, YFSETQ. CDR3 size: 14 residues. The CDR3 region has the DNA TGTGCCAGCAGCTTGGTTTCAGGTCACAATGAGCAGTTCTTC. Its translation: CASSLVSGHNEQFF.

The CDR3 nucleotides are TGTGCCAGCAGCCGGGGAACAGGGGGAACTAATGAAAAACTGTTTTTT. Residues: CASSRGTGGTNEKLFF. V and J are TRBV5-4 and TRBJ1-4; TRBD1 agrees at 8 bases. V shed 4 bases and J 1 base; nucleotides not matched to a gene: 6. This CDR3 has 16 amino acids. The germline CDR1 and CDR2 sequences are SGHNT and YYREEE (reference sequence).

This clone came up a few times. This chain uses TRBV7-6 with TRBJ2-7; TRBD1 aligns across 10 bases. V shed 5 bases and J 4 bases; nucleotides not matched to a gene: 5. The CDR3 totals 14 residues. Germline loops: CDR1 SGHVS, CDR2 FNYEAQ. The DNA of the CDR3 is TGTGCCAGCAGCATGGGGACAGGGGCGTACGAGCAGTACTTC. It translates to CASSMGTGAYEQYF.

The chain combines TRBV5-4 with TRBJ1-2, with D possibly matching TRBD1 (5 bases). Trimming took off 3 bases at V and 3 bases at J, with 12 bases between the two ends. This CDR3 has 14 amino acids. Looked up from germline, CDR1 is SGHNT and CDR2 is YYREEE (reference sequence). This chain's CDR3 is CASSYGHSDYGYTF. The CDR3 bases are TGTGCCAGCAGCTACGGACACTCCGACTATGGCTACACCTTC. Full variable domain (rest looked up from reference TRBV5-4 and TRBJ1-2): ETGVTQSPTHLIKTRGQQVTLRCSSQSGHNTVSWYQQALGQGPQFIFQYYREEENGRGNFPPRFSGLQFPNYSSELNVNALELDDSALYLCASSYGHSDYGYTFGSGTRLTVV.

The chain recombines TRBV5-1 with TRBJ2-3; 7 bases line up with TRBD1. The CDR3 consists of 14 residues. V lost 4 bases and J lost 5; bases outside the gene matches: 7. CDR1 SGHRS and CDR2 YFSETQ come from the germline V gene. The CDR3 spells CASSPPGQLDTQYF. The CDR3, as DNA: TGCGCCAGCAGCCCGCCGGGACAGTTAGATACGCAGTATTTT.

The chain carries TRBV29-1 and TRBJ1-2; possibly TRBD1 for D (6 bases). V lost 4 bases and J lost 6, with 24 bases in between. From germline, CDR1 is SQVTM and CDR2 ANQGSEA. This CDR3 region has 16 residues. The CDR3, as DNA: TGCAGCGTTGCCACCCCGGGGAAGGGAGGGGACAATGGCTACACCTTC. Protein sequence: CSVATPGKGGDNGYTF.

The V call is TRBV19, the J call TRBJ1-5, with D tentatively TRBD1 (5 bases). Trimming took 6 bases from V and 7 from J, leaving 16 bases between them. Germline CDR1 reads LNHDA; CDR2 reads SQIVND (reference sequence). This CDR3 is built from 14 residues. DNA of the CDR3: TGTGCCAGTAGGGGACTCCGGGCGTGGCAGCCCCAGCATTTT. This gives the protein CASRGLRAWQPQHF.

This clone was detected once. The chain carries TRBV2 and TRBJ1-2, with 8 bases that match TRBD1. Germline-derived CDR1 and CDR2 are SNHLY and FYNNEI. V shed 7 bases, J shed 5 bases, and the junction held 6 bases outside the gene matches. The CDR3 totals 13 residues. For the CDR3, the DNA is TGTGCCAGCATTCCAGGGGGCGGGTATGGCTACACCTTC. This gives the protein CASIPGGGYGYTF.

The chain is built from TRBV7-9 and TRBJ2-7, with unresolved D. In germline, CDR1 is SEHNR, CDR2 FQNEAQ (reference sequence). V was clipped by 5 bases and J by 3 bases, with 17 bases between them. This CDR3 comprises 15 residues. The CDR3 nucleotides read TGTGCCAGCAGCCCCCAGGAAGATTTCTACTACGAGCAGTACTTC. Protein product: CASSPQEDFYYEQYF.

This sequence joins TRBV11-2 and TRBJ2-5; the match to TRBD2 covers 8 bases. V trimming: 1 base; J trimming: 5 bases; junction bases outside the gene matches: 9. Per the germline V gene, CDR1 is SGHAT and CDR2 is FQNNGV. The CDR3 extends over 16 amino acids. The CDR3 here is CASSLVSGGSGETQYF. CDR3 DNA: TGTGCCAGCAGCTTAGTTTCGGGGGGGTCCGGGGAGACCCAGTACTTC.

Note on this clone: Additional DNA sequences in this sample encode the identical CDR3. The chain joins TRBV28 to TRBJ2-1, with 8 nucleotides matching TRBD1. The CDR3 covers 15 residues. CDR1 is MDHEN and CDR2 is SYDVKM in the germline V gene. V lost 5 bases, J lost 3 bases, and 6 bases stayed unmatched. The CDR3 is CASSLTGGLYNEQFF. The CDR3 DNA reads as TGTGCCAGCAGTCTAACAGGGGGACTCTACAATGAGCAGTTCTTC.

V and J are TRBV7-9 and TRBJ1-1; maybe TRBD1 (5 bases). Trimming removed 0 bases from V and 7 bases from J, with 9 bases in between. The CDR3 extends over 13 amino acids. The germline V gene has CDR1 SEHNR and CDR2 FQNEAQ (reference sequence). CDR3 nucleotide sequence: TGTGCCAGCAGCTTAGCATGGAGGGGTGAAGCTTTCTTT. As protein: CASSLAWRGEAFF.

In nucleotides, the CDR3 is TGTGCCAGCAGCTTGGTACGGAGATATAATTCACCCCTCCACTTT. It specifies CASSLVRRYNSPLHF. The chain couples TRBV5-6 to TRBJ1-6; D unresolved. Germline V CDR1 and CDR2: SGHDT, YYEEEE. The CDR3 has 15 amino acids. The germline V and J ends were trimmed by 0 bases and 4 bases, with 8 bases remaining between them.

The rearrangement joins TRBV28 to TRBJ2-3, with 9 nucleotides matching TRBD1. Trimming at V came to 6 bases and at J to 2 bases, leaving 12 bases not matched to a gene. The CDR3 totals 17 residues. Germline V gene sequence: CDR1 MDHEN, CDR2 SYDVKM. The DNA for the CDR3 is TGTGCCAGCAGCTATTCTTGGACAGGGGTTAACACAGATACGCAGTATTTT. Translated: CASSYSWTGVNTDTQYF.

This clone was counted a single time. The chain has TRBV29-1 and TRBJ2-1; TRBD1 might be the D (6 bases). Germline loops: CDR1 SQVTM, CDR2 ANQGSEA. The CDR3 is made up of 14 amino acids. Between the trimmed V and J ends, which lost 7 bases and 6 bases, there was a span of 19 bases. The CDR3 DNA sequence: TGCAGCGGAATTACAGGGACCCCCGGCAATGAGCAGTTCTTC. It specifies CSGITGTPGNEQFF.

Concerning this clone: Germline is not matched at one junction end, which may reflect a read error. The V call is TRBV9, the J call TRBJ2-1; D perhaps matches TRBD2 (6 bases). Per germline, CDR1 SGDLS and CDR2 YYNGEE. There are 17 residues in the CDR3. CDR3 nucleotides: TGTGCCGGCAGCGACACCGGGGGTTTGGGCTCCTACAATGAGCAGTTCTTC. Translation gives CAGSDTGGLGSYNEQFF.

The chain links TRBV9 to TRBJ1-1; tentatively, D is TRBD1 (5 bases). V lost 0 bases, J lost 5 bases, and 11 bases lay in between. Looked up from germline, CDR1 is SGDLS and CDR2 is YYNGEE. The CDR3 totals 14 residues. The CDR3 spells CASSVVGEGTEAFF. The CDR3, as DNA: TGTGCCAGCAGCGTAGTAGGGGAAGGGACTGAAGCTTTCTTT.

The rearrangement joins TRBV15 to TRBJ1-1, with no clear D. CDR3 length: 12 residues. The ends were cut back, 6 bases at V and 2 bases at J, with 7 bases in the middle. Germline V lookup: CDR1 LNHNV, CDR2 YYDKDF (reference sequence). The CDR3 protein is CATRVSNTEAFF. Written as DNA, the CDR3 is TGTGCCACCAGGGTCAGTAACACTGAAGCTTTCTTT. The whole variable domain, remainder taken from reference TRBV15 and TRBJ1-1, is DAMVIQNPRYQVTQFGKPVTLSCSQTLNHNVMYWYQQKSSQAPKLLFHYYDKDFNNEADTPDNFQSRRPNTSFCFLDIRSPGLGDTAMYLCATRVSNTEAFFGQGTRLTVV.

CDR3 DNA sequence: TGTGCCAGCAGACCCGGGCGGGGGCCAGATACGCAGTATTTT. Its protein is CASRPGRGPDTQYF. The chain has TRBV2 and TRBJ2-3; D might be TRBD2 (7 bases). V was shortened by 6 bases and J by 4 bases, with 14 bases between the two germline ends. CDR1 is SNHLY, CDR2 FYNNEI, per germline. CDR3 length: 14 residues.

V is TRBV7-9 and J is TRBJ2-7, with 8 bases matching TRBD1. The germline gives CDR1 SEHNR, CDR2 FQNEAQ (reference sequence). The CDR3 spans 17 residues. V was clipped by 6 bases and J by 6 bases; unmatched bases: 19. The CDR3 spells CASSRRELEAGGSEQYF. The CDR3 bases are TGTGCCAGCAGTAGGCGCGAACTAGAGGCAGGGGGCTCCGAGCAGTACTTC.

In its sample, this clone was seen a few times. The rearrangement joins TRBV6-1 to TRBJ1-3; 10 bases agree with TRBD1. Germline V gene lookup returns CDR1 MNHNS and CDR2 SASEGT. There are 14 residues in the CDR3. J lost 7 bases, V lost 5 bases, and 5 bases had no gene match. CDR3 loop: CASSLGQGFNTIYF. The CDR3 nucleotides are TGTGCCAGCAGTCTGGGACAGGGGTTTAACACCATATATTTT.

This chain connects TRBV29-1 to TRBJ2-5; 8 bases align to TRBD1. Trimming cost V 5 bases and J 5 bases; bases outside gene matches: 13. The CDR3 extends over 15 amino acids. Germline CDR1 SQVTM, CDR2 ANQGSEA. CDR3 amino acids: CSVRPVLTGVETQYF. The CDR3 bases are TGCAGCGTTCGCCCCGTATTGACAGGGGTCGAGACCCAGTACTTC.

This clone was observed once. The chain uses TRBV28 and TRBJ2-2, with a weak D call TRBD1 (7 bases). CDR3 size: 15 residues. Trimming removed 5 bases at V and 4 bases at J, with 14 bases between. Germline CDR1 is MDHEN and CDR2 is SYDVKM. The DNA for the CDR3 is TGTGCCAGCAGTCCCCCAGGGGGGCGCACCGGGGAGCTGTTTTTT. Protein: CASSPPGGRTGELFF.

The rearrangement links TRBV30 to TRBJ2-2, with D hard to call. V was shortened by 1 base and J by 8 bases, with 8 bases between the two germline ends. The CDR3 has 12 residues. Germline V gene sequence: CDR1 GTSNPN, CDR2 SVGIG (reference sequence). CDR3 loop: CAWSEVTGELFF. The CDR3 DNA is TGTGCCTGGAGTGAGGTGACAGGGGAGCTGTTTTTT.